This T cell receptor beta chain was recovered during a study of blood T cell repertoires in COVID-19. Study in general: Nucleic acid was either cDNA or gDNA, and it came from T cells, B-cell-depleted T cells, or PBMCs.

Sequencing was performed with immunoSEQ multiplex PCR; in TCRdb, only in-frame clones are kept and a portion is missing. The sample holds about 430,000 clones; 75% to 90% are singletons and the top ten take roughly 1.1%. V was cut by 2 bases and J by 0 bases, with 8 bases left in between. The germline V gene has CDR1 SGHRS and CDR2 YFSETQ. This CDR3 comprises 14 residues. Across fewer than 25 US areas, participants ranged in age from roughly 18 to 95 years. Participants reported their clinical history, and cohort assignment relied on those reports. The chain recombines TRBV5-1 with TRBJ2-5, with a tentative D call TRBD1 (5 bases). The sequencing input was PBMCs or T cells enriched from blood (not recorded which). This receptor was obtained from a young man who had recovered from COVID-19. For the CDR3, the DNA is TGCGCCAGCAGCTTACAGGACCACCAAGAGACCCAGTACTTC. Its protein is CASSLQDHQETQYF.